These 22 T cell receptor beta chains came from one sample sequenced in a study of graft-versus-host responses after intestinal transplantation. This table comes from immunoSEQ multiplex PCR, and its TCRdb copy is limited to in-frame clones, with some not included. The sample lists 15,000 to 20,000 clones; approximately 38% were seen once. CFSE-labeled responder cells (around 200,000) were plated with around 200,000 irradiated, violet-dye-labeled stimulator cells. Here the sequenced sample was alloreactive CD8+ T cells from a mixed lymphocyte reaction culture, taken before intestinal transplant. Subset of the sample: CFSE-low proliferating T cells sorted from roughly six-day pre-transplant mixed lymphocyte reaction (GvH or HvG direction). The receptors were sampled from a human patient who received an intestinal transplant.

The count of this clone is one. The chain combines TRBV27 with TRBJ1-6, with D uncertain. The CDR3 spans 17 residues. V lost 6 bases to trimming and J lost 4 bases, with 19 bases between them. CDR1 MNHEY and CDR2 SMNVEV come from the germline V gene (reference sequence). CDR3 DNA: TGTGCCAGCAGCGGAGAGTGGGTCGCGTCTTATAATTCACCCCTCCACTTT. This sequence encodes CASSGEWVASYNSPLHF.

V is TRBV7-8 and J is TRBJ2-7, with D maybe TRBD2 (5 bases). Germline-derived CDR1 and CDR2 are SGHVS and FQNEAQ. The germline V and J ends were trimmed by 0 bases and 8 bases, with 14 bases remaining between them. The CDR3 runs to 14 residues. The CDR3: CASSLAGVFWQQYF. CDR3 DNA: TGTGCCAGCAGCTTAGCGGGAGTGTTCTGGCAGCAGTACTTC. The full variable domain, rest sourced from reference TRBV7-8 and TRBJ2-7, is GAGVSQSPRYKVAKRGQDVALRCDPISGHVSLFWYQQALGQGPEFLTYFQNEAQLDKSGLPSDRFFAERPEGSVSTLKIQRTQQEDSAVYLCASSLAGVFWQQYFGPGTRLTVT.

The J gene is TRBJ1-5, the V gene TRBV5-6; 9 positions agree with TRBD1. J lost 5 bases, V lost 4 bases, and 4 bases had no gene match. The CDR3 runs to 14 residues. The V gene's germline CDR1 is SGHDT and CDR2 YYEEEE. The CDR3: CASSIYRGHQPQHF. The CDR3 coding sequence is TGTGCCAGCAGCATTTACAGGGGGCATCAGCCCCAGCATTTT. The entire variable domain, with the rest obtained from reference TRBV5-6 and TRBJ1-5, is as follows: DAGVTQSPTHLIKTRGQQVTLRCSPKSGHDTVSWYQQALGQGPQFIFQYYEEEERQRGNFPDRFSGHQFPNYSSELNVNALLLGDSALYLCASSIYRGHQPQHFGDGTRLSIL.

This clone was detected a few times. The CDR3 here is CASSPRSPAAREMETQYF. As DNA, the CDR3 is TGTGCCAGCAGCCCACGAAGCCCGGCCGCGCGGGAGATGGAGACCCAGTACTTC. The rearrangement links TRBV7-2 to TRBJ2-5; 7 bases line up with TRBD2. V lost 5 bases, J lost 5 bases, and 20 bases stayed unmatched. Looked up from germline, CDR1 is SGHTA and CDR2 is FQGNSA. The CDR3 extends over 18 amino acids.

A word on this clone: This is likely an artifact of a read error, given a far larger clone one base away. The chain joins TRBV27 to TRBJ1-2, with D unresolved. Trimming shortened V by 8 bases and J by 0 bases, and 13 bases separated the two germline ends. The CDR3 extends over 14 amino acids. The germline gives CDR1 MNHEY, CDR2 SMNVEV (reference sequence). CDR3 DNA sequence: TGTGCCAGCTGTTCGGACGGAGCTAACTATGGCTACACCTTC. Encoded protein: CASCSDGANYGYTF.

The chain links TRBV5-1 to TRBJ2-1; D might be TRBD1 or TRBD2, each matching 5 bases. The CDR3 has 18 amino acids. Trimming removed 0 bases at V and 2 bases at J, with 18 bases between. Germline V gives CDR1 SGHRS, CDR2 YFSETQ. The CDR3 here is CASSLGSLGDPAYNEQFF. CDR3 nucleotide sequence: TGCGCCAGCAGCTTGGGTTCTCTGGGGGACCCTGCCTACAATGAGCAGTTCTTC.

This clone was seen only once. The J gene is TRBJ2-4, the V gene TRBV18; 7 nucleotides agree with TRBD1. V gave up 1 base and J gave up 4 bases; unmatched junction bases: 4. The CDR3 is 15 residues long. Germline CDR1 is KGHSH and CDR2 is LQKENI. CDR3 DNA: TGTGCCAGCTCACCACGGTACAGGGGAAAAAACATTCAGTACTTC. Amino acid sequence: CASSPRYRGKNIQYF.

This rearrangement joins TRBV7-8 to TRBJ2-1; tentatively, D is TRBD2 (6 bases). Germline V lookup: CDR1 SGHVS, CDR2 FQNEAQ. The CDR3 consists of 16 residues. The V and J ends lost 5 bases and 2 bases respectively, with 16 bases between them. CDR3 sequence: CASSPRRLVAYNEQFF. In nucleotides, the CDR3 is TGTGCCAGCAGCCCCCGCAGACTAGTTGCCTACAATGAGCAGTTCTTC.

V and J are TRBV6-1 and TRBJ1-4; D ambiguous. Germline V lookup: CDR1 MNHNS, CDR2 SASEGT. This CDR3 is 15 amino acids long. V shed 6 bases and J shed 6 bases, with 17 bases lying between them. CDR3 protein: CASRPTWWSDEKLFF. The CDR3 DNA reads TGTGCCAGCAGACCGACGTGGTGGAGCGATGAAAAACTGTTTTTT.

Comment on this clone: A much larger clone differs from this one at a single base, so this may be a read error. V and J are TRBV9 and TRBJ2-1; 9 nucleotides match TRBD2. The CDR3 covers 15 residues. Germline CDR1 reads SGDLS; CDR2 reads YYNGEE. V lost 0 bases and J lost 5; bases outside the gene matches: 3. CDR3 DNA: TGTGCCAGCAGCGTAGGGGGCGGGAGGGACAATGAGCAGTTCTTC. Translation: CASSVGGGRDNEQFF.

This clone was seen more than once but under ten times. This chain links TRBV7-3 with TRBJ2-7; maybe TRBD2 (8 bases). The V end lost 0 bases, the J end lost 7 bases, and 19 bases lay between the germline ends. From germline, CDR1 is SGHTA and CDR2 FQGTGA. The CDR3 is made up of 16 amino acids. The CDR3 here is CASSLTHPGRGREQYF. DNA of the CDR3: TGTGCCAGCAGCTTAACCCACCCCGGGAGGGGGCGGGAGCAGTACTTC.

Notes on this clone: This clone may be a read error of a much larger clone one base away. The same CDR3 also results from other DNA sequences found in this sample. The chain has TRBV5-6 and TRBJ2-7; 7 bases align to TRBD1. Germline lookup yields CDR1 SGHDT and CDR2 YYEEEE. This CDR3 is 14 amino acids long. The CDR3 sequence is CASSYDRETYEQYF. The CDR3 DNA is TGTGCGAGCAGCTATGACAGGGAAACCTACGAGCAGTACTTC.

This clone qualifies as medium-sized. This rearrangement joins TRBV27 to TRBJ2-7, with 8 bases fitting TRBD2. V lost 6 bases, J lost 3 bases, and 4 bases stayed unmatched. The CDR3 covers 13 residues. Germline CDR1 MNHEY, CDR2 SMNVEV (reference sequence). DNA for the CDR3: TGTGCCAGCAGGGGACTAGGTGACTACGAGCAGTACTTC. It encodes CASRGLGDYEQYF.

CDR3 coding DNA: TGTGCCAGCAGGTCTATTTGCGGGACATCAGATACGCAGTATTTT. Its translation is CASRSICGTSDTQYF. The J gene is TRBJ2-3, the V gene TRBV6-5; D is possibly TRBD1 or TRBD2 (6 bases each). Trimming removed 6 bases at V and 4 bases at J, with 17 bases between. The CDR3 loop spans 15 amino acids. Per the germline V gene, CDR1 is MNHEY and CDR2 is SVGAGI.

This chain connects TRBV6-1 to TRBJ2-7; D might be TRBD1 (6 bases). The CDR3 is 14 amino acids. Germline values: CDR1 MNHNS, CDR2 SASEGT. Trimming cost V 7 bases and J 4 bases, with 17 bases left between them. The CDR3 sequence: CASKNRVSWYEQYF. In DNA, the CDR3 is TGTGCCAGCAAAAACAGGGTTTCGTGGTACGAGCAGTACTTC.

V gene TRBV4-1 combines with J gene TRBJ2-7, with 9 bases matching TRBD2. V lost 4 bases, J lost 0 bases, and 4 bases stayed unmatched. Germline loops: CDR1 MGHRA, CDR2 YSYEKL. The CDR3 contains 15 residues. The CDR3 sequence: CASSLAGVSSYEQYF. CDR3 DNA sequence: TGCGCCAGCAGCCTAGCGGGAGTAAGCTCCTACGAGCAGTACTTC.

A few counts support this clone. The rearrangement links TRBV6-4 to TRBJ1-5; D call uncertain. V lost 2 bases to trimming and J lost 1 base, with 15 bases between them. The CDR3 has 17 amino acids. Germline lookup yields CDR1 MRHNA and CDR2 SNTAGT. The CDR3 DNA follows: TGTGCCAGCAGTGACCCGCCAGGAATTGAAAGCAATCAGCCCCAGCATTTT. It encodes CASSDPPGIESNQPQHF.

This chain joins TRBV2 and TRBJ2-7; a weak D match, TRBD2 (5 bases). The CDR3 is made up of 13 amino acids. Looked up from germline, CDR1 is SNHLY and CDR2 is FYNNEI. Trimming shortened V by 7 bases and J by 2 bases, and 12 bases separated the two germline ends. The CDR3 loop is CASTPAGTYEQYF. The CDR3 DNA reads TGTGCCAGCACACCGGCCGGGACCTACGAGCAGTACTTC.

This clone was counted only a few times. The V gene is TRBV27, the J gene TRBJ2-3; 9 bases fit TRBD2. Germline CDR1 MNHEY, CDR2 SMNVEV (reference sequence). The V segment lost 5 bases and the J segment 1 base; nucleotides outside the gene matches: 7. The CDR3 length is 16 residues. CDR3 DNA: TGTGCCAGCAGTCTTCCGGGACTAGCAGGCACAGATACGCAGTATTTT. It yields the protein CASSLPGLAGTDTQYF.

This clone appeared a few times. J is TRBJ1-1 and V is TRBV4-1, with D tentatively TRBD1 (5 bases). This CDR3 is 15 amino acids long. Germline-derived CDR1 and CDR2 are MGHRA and YSYEKL. The V and J ends lost 2 bases and 3 bases respectively, with 13 bases between them. In nucleotides, the CDR3 is TGCGCCAGCAGCCAACCGGGACGGATCTACACTGAAGCTTTCTTT. Translated: CASSQPGRIYTEAFF.

V and J are TRBV5-6 and TRBJ2-5; D may match TRBD1 or TRBD2 (5 bases each). Germline V gene sequence: CDR1 SGHDT, CDR2 YYEEEE. V lost 3 bases, J lost 5 bases, and 17 bases lay in between. This CDR3 has 15 amino acids. As DNA, the CDR3 is TGTGCCAGCAGCTGGGGCGTTTCTTCGGGGGAGACCCAGTACTTC. This gives the protein CASSWGVSSGETQYF.

With regard to this clone: The junction departs from germline at one end; a sequencing error may be responsible. This chain uses TRBV4-1 with TRBJ2-2; 12 bases fit TRBD1. The CDR3 totals 14 residues. Germline values: CDR1 MGHRA, CDR2 YSYEKL. The CDR3 sequence: CARSGTGGTGELVF. For the CDR3, the DNA is TGCGCCCGCAGCGGGACAGGGGGCACCGGGGAGCTGGTTTTT.